The 4 T cell receptor beta chains reported below all come from one sample, sequenced in a study of cytotoxic CD8 clonotypes in ibrutinib-treated CLL. Repertoires were generated with immunoSEQ multiplex PCR, while TCRdb's copy carries only in-frame clones and drops some. In the table there are 110,000 to 150,000 clones, 70% to 80% of which are singletons. Sequenced material: PBMCs, taken after 12 months of ibrutinib treatment. Source of these receptors: a human donor with chronic lymphocytic leukemia.

This sequence joins TRBV13 and TRBJ2-7; perhaps TRBD2 as D (5 bases). CDR3 length: 14 residues. The V end was cut by 1 base, the J end by 3 bases, with 10 bases between. Per the germline V gene, CDR1 is PRHDT and CDR2 is FYEKMQ (reference sequence). CDR3: CASSLAREIYEQYF. For the CDR3, the DNA is TGTGCCAGCAGCTTAGCCCGGGAAATCTACGAGCAGTACTTC.

The chain joins TRBV18 to TRBJ2-5; D gene uncertain. From germline, CDR1 is KGHSH and CDR2 LQKENI. Trimming took 0 bases from V and 5 from J, leaving 7 bases between them. The CDR3 contains 13 residues. The CDR3 bases are TGTGCCAGCTCACCACCCGTCGGGGAGACCCAGTACTTC. It codes for CASSPPVGETQYF.

The V gene is TRBV7-2, the J gene TRBJ1-1; D ambiguous. The CDR3 runs 12 residues. Trimming took 1 base from V and 5 from J, leaving 5 bases between them. The germline V gene has CDR1 SGHTA and CDR2 FQGNSA. The CDR3 DNA is TGTGCCAGCAGCTTAGGAACAACTGAAGCTTTCTTT. It encodes CASSLGTTEAFF.

The V gene is TRBV19, the J gene TRBJ1-1, with 7 bases that match TRBD1. Trimming took 2 bases from V and 0 from J; bases not matched to a gene: 0. This CDR3 is 14 amino acids long. In germline, CDR1 is LNHDA, CDR2 SQIVND (reference sequence). The CDR3 protein is CASSIQGVNTEAFF. CDR3 nucleotides: TGTGCCAGTAGTATACAGGGGGTGAACACTGAAGCTTTCTTT.